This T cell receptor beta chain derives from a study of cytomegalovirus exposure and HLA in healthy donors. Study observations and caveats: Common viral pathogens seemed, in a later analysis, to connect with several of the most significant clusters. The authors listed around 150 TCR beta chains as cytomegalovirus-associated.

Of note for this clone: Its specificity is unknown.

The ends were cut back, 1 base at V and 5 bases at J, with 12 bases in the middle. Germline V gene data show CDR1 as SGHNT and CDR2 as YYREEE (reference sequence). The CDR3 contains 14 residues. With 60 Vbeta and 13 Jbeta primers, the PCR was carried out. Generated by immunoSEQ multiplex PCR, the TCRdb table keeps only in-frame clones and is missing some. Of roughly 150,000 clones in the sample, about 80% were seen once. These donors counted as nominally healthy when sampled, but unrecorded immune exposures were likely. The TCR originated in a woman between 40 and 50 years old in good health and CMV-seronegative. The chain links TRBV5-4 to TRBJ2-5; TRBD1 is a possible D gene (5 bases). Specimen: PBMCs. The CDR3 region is CASSLSQGRETQYF. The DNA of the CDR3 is TGTGCCAGCAGCTTGAGTCAGGGCCGGGAGACCCAGTACTTC.